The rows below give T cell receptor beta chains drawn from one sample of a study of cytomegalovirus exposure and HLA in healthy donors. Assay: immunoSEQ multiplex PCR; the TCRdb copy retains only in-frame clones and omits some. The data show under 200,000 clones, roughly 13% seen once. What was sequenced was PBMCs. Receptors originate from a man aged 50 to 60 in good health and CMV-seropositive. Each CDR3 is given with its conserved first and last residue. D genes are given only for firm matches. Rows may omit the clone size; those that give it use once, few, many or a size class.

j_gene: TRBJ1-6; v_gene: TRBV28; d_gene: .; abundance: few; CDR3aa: CASSPSRGYNSPLHF; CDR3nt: TGTGCCAGCAGCCCCTCGCGGGGTTATAATTCACCCCTCCACTTT
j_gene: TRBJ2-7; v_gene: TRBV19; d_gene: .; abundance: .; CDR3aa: CAGGQIGGEQYF; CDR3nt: TGTGCCGGAGGACAGATAGGAGGCGAGCAGTACTTC
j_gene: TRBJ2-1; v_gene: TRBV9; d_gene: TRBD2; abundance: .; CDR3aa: CASSVATVASGDNEQFF; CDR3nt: TGTGCCAGCAGCGTAGCTACGGTGGCTAGCGGGGACAATGAGCAGTTCTTC
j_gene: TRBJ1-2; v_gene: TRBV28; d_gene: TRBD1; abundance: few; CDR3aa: CASSSSDRAYGYTF; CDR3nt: TGTGCCAGCAGTTCCTCCGACAGGGCATATGGCTACACCTTC
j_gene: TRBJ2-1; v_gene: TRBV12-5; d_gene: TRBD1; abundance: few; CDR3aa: CASGAGTGISEQFF; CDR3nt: TGTGCTAGTGGTGCCGGGACAGGGATTTCTGAGCAGTTCTTC
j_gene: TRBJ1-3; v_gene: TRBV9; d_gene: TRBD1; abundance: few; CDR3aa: CASSGWTGRNTIYF; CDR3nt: TGTGCCAGCAGCGGCTGGACAGGGAGGAACACCATATATTTT
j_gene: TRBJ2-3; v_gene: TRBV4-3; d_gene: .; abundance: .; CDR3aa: CASSQDYGDFTDTQYF; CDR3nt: TGCGCCAGCAGCCAAGATTACGGAGATTTCACAGATACGCAGTATTTT
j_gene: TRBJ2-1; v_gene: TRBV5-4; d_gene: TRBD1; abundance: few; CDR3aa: CASSPATGGLNEQFF; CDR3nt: TGTGCCAGCAGCCCGGCGACAGGGGGCCTGAATGAGCAGTTCTTC
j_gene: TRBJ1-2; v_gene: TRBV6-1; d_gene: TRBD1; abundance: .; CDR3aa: CASRTYRGQGYTF; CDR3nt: TGTGCCAGCAGGACTTACAGGGGGCAGGGCTACACCTTC
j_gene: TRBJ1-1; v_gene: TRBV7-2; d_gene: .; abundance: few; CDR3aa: CASSLAGVGNTEAFF; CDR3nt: TGTGCCAGCAGCTTAGCCGGGGTGGGGAACACTGAAGCTTTCTTT
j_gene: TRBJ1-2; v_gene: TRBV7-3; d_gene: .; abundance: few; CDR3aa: CASSAGESGYTF; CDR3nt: TGTGCCAGCAGCGCCGGGGAGAGTGGCTACACCTTC
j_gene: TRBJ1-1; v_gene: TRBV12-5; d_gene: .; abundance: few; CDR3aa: CASGPRSGTGMNTEAFF; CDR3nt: TGTGCTAGTGGTCCCCGCAGTGGTACGGGGATGAACACTGAAGCTTTCTTT
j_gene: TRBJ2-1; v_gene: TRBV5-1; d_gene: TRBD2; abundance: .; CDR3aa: CATSAGESYNEQFF; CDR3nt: TGCGCCACCTCGGCGGGGGAATCCTACAATGAGCAGTTCTTC